This TCR beta chain was identified in a study of shared clonotypes between healthy human individuals. Regarding the study as a whole: The naive CD4 repertoires of a handful of donors were compared, and approximately 5% of clonotypes were shared. Across subsets, estimated richness was generally greater for naive than for memory populations.

Naive CD8 populations comprised CD45RO-negative cells positively selected for CCR7, excluding terminally differentiated effector memory CD45RA+ cells. Recent acute infections and vaccinations were absent in the healthy HIV-negative adult donors. The donor cohort consisted entirely of Caucasian adults residing in Nashville, Tennessee. There are 15 residues in the CDR3. V gave up 2 bases and J gave up 4 bases, with 14 bases separating them. CDR1 is WSHSY and CDR2 is SAAADI in the germline V gene. Note on this clone: Its antigen is unknown.

This table comes from immunoSEQ multiplex PCR, and its TCRdb copy is limited to in-frame clones, with some not included. In the table there are about 1.9 million clones, around 95% of which are singletons. This receptor was taken from a man aged 18 to 30 in good health. Some clones in this sample may be carry-over from other donors' samples. Sequenced input: naive CD8+ T cells from PBMCs. The chain carries TRBV10-2 and TRBJ1-2, with D possibly TRBD1 on 6 matching bases. The CDR3 sequence is CASSEETGKGYGYTF. For the CDR3, the DNA is TGCGCCAGCAGTGAGGAAACAGGGAAAGGCTATGGCTACACCTTC.